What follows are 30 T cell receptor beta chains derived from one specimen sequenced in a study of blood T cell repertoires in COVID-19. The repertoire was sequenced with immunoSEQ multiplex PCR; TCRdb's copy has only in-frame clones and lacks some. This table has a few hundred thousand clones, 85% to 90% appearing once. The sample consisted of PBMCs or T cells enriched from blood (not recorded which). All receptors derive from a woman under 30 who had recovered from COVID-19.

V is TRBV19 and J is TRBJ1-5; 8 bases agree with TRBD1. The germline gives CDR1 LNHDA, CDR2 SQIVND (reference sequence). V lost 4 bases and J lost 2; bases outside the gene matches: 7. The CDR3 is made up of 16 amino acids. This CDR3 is CASSKGQGWGNQPQHF. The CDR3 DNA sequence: TGTGCCAGTAGTAAAGGACAGGGTTGGGGCAATCAGCCCCAGCATTTT.

The CDR3 DNA sequence: TGTGCCAGTAGTATCGGGACAGGGCTATCGGGGAGCAATCAGCCCCAGCATTTT. Protein: CASSIGTGLSGSNQPQHF. The gene calls are TRBV19 and TRBJ1-5; 9 bases line up with TRBD1. The V gene end was trimmed by 3 bases and the J gene end by 1 base; junction bases not matched to a gene: 10. Looked up from germline, CDR1 is LNHDA and CDR2 is SQIVND (reference sequence). The CDR3 is 18 amino acids.

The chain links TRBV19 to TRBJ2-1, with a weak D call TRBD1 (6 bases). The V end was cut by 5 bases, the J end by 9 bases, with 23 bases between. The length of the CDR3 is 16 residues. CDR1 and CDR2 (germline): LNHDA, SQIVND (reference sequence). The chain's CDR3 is CASSALGTRVPGEQFF. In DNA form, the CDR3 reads TGTGCCAGTAGTGCCTTGGGGACAAGAGTACCGGGTGAGCAGTTCTTC.

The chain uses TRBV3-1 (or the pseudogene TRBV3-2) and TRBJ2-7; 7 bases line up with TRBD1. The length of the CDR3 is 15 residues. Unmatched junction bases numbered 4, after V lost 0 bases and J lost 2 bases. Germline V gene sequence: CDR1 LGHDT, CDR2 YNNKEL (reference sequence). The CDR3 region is CASSQDPTGPYEQYF. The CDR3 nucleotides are TGTGCCAGCAGCCAAGATCCGACAGGGCCCTACGAGCAGTACTTC.

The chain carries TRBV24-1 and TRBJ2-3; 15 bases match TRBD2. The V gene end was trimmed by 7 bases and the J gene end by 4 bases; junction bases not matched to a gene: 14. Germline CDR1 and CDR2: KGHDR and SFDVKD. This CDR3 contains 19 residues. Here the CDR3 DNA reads TGTGCCACCAGGTCTGGACTAGCGGGGGGGCTGGTGAGGCCAGATACGCAGTATTTT. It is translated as CATRSGLAGGLVRPDTQYF.

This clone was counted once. The CDR3 bases are TGTGCCAGCAGCTTCGCTAGCGGGAGTACTACAGATACGCAGTATTTT. The encoded protein is CASSFASGSTTDTQYF. V gene TRBV7-3 combines with J gene TRBJ2-3; 10 nucleotides agree with TRBD2. The junction had 6 bases not matched to a gene; V was cut back by 3 bases and J by 3 bases. Germline CDR1 reads SGHTA; CDR2 reads FQGTGA. There are 16 residues in the CDR3. Complete variable domain (other parts from reference TRBV7-3 and TRBJ2-3): GAGVSQTPSNKVTEKGKYVELRCDPISGHTALYWYRQSLGQGPEFLIYFQGTGAADDSGLPNDRFFAVRPEGSVSTLKIQRTERGDSAVYLCASSFASGSTTDTQYFGPGTRLTVL.

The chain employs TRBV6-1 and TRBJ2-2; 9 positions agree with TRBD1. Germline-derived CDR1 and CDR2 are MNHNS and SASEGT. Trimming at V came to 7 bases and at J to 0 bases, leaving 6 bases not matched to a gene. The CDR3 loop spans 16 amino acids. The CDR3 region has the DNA TGTGCCAGCATTGATACAGGGGGCGCGAACACCGGGGAGCTGTTTTTT. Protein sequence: CASIDTGGANTGELFF.

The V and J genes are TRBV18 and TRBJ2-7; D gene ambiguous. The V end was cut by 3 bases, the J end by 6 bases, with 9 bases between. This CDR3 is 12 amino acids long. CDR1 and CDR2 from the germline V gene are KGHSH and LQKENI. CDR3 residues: CASSPSSSEQYF. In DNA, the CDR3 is TGTGCCAGCTCACCCTCAAGCTCCGAGCAGTACTTC.

CDR3 DNA: TGCGCCAGCAGGGTGGAGGACTTTGGACCAGATACGCAGTATTTT. Encoded protein: CASRVEDFGPDTQYF. The gene calls are TRBV5-1 and TRBJ2-3; perhaps TRBD2 as D (5 bases). Deletions cut 5 bases from V and 4 bases from J, with 17 bases between. The CDR3 extends over 15 amino acids. The V gene's germline CDR1 is SGHRS and CDR2 YFSETQ.

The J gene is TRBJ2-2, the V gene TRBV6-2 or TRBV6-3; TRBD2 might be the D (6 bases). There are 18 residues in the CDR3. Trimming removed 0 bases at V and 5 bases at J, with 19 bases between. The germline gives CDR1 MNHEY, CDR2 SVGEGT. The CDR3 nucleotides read TGTGCCAGCAGTTACTCGAGTAGGGCGGGAAAGGGGACCGGGGAGCTGTTTTTT. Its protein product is CASSYSSRAGKGTGELFF.

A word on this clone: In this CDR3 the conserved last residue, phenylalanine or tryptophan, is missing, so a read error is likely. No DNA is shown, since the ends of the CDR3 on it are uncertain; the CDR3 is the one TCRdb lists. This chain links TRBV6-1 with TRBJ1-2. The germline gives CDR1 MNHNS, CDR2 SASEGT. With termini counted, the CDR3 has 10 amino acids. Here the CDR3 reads CASSEVEAEV.

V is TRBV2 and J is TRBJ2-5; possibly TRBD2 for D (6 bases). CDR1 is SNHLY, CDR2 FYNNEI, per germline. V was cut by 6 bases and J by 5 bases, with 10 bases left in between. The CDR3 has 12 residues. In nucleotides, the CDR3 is TGTGCCAGCAGCTCAGGGAGGGAGACCCAGTACTTC. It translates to CASSSGRETQYF. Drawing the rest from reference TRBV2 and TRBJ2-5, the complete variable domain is EPEVTQTPSHQVTQMGQEVILRCVPISNHLYFYWYRQILGQKVEFLVSFYNNEISEKSEIFDDQFSVERPDGSNFTLKIRSTKLEDSAMYFCASSSGRETQYFGPGTRLLVL.

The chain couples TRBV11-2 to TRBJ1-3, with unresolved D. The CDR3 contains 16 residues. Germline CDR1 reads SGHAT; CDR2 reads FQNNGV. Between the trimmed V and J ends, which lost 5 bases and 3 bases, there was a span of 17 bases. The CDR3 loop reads CASSPLGIIGGNTIYF. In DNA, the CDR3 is TGTGCCAGCAGCCCCCTCGGGATTATAGGTGGAAACACCATATATTTT.

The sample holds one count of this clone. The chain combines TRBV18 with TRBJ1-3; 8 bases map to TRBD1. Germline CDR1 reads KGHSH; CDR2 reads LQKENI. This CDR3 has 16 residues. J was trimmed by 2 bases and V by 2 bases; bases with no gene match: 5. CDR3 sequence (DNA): TGTGCCAGCTCACCATTGCAGGGGGCGCCTGGAAACACCATATATTTT. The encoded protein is CASSPLQGAPGNTIYF.

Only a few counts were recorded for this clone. As DNA, the CDR3 is TGTGCCAGCAGTTACGACCGGACAGAAGTCTACGAGCAGTACTTC. Translated, it gives CASSYDRTEVYEQYF. V usage is TRBV6-5 and J usage is TRBJ2-7, with a possible D match to TRBD1 (6 bases). The CDR3 contains 15 residues. The germline V gene encodes CDR1 MNHEY and CDR2 SVGAGI. The ends were cut back, 2 bases at V and 3 bases at J, with 14 bases in the middle.

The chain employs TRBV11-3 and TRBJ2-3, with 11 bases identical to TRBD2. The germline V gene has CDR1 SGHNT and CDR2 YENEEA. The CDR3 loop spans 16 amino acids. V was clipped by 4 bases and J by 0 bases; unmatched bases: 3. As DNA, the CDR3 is TGTGCCAGCAGCTCGGGACTAGCGGAGAGCACAGATACGCAGTATTTT. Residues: CASSSGLAESTDTQYF.

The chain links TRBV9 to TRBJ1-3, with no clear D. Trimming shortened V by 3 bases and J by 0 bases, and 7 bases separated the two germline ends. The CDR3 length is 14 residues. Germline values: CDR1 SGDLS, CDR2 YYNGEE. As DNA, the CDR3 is TGTGCCAGCAGCGACTCATCCTCTGGAAACACCATATATTTT. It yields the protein CASSDSSSGNTIYF.

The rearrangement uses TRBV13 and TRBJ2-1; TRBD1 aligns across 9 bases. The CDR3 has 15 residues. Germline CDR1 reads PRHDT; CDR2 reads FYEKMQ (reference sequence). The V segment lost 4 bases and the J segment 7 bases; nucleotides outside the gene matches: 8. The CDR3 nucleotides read TGTGCCAGCAGCTCCTCCGGGACAGGGCGGAATGAGCAGTTCTTC. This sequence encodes CASSSSGTGRNEQFF.

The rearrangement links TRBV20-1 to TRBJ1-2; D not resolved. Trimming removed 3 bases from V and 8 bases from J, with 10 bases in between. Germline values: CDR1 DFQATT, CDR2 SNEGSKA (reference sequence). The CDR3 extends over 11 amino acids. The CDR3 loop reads CSARPPGGYTF. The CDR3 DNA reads TGCAGTGCTAGGCCGCCGGGGGGCTACACCTTC.

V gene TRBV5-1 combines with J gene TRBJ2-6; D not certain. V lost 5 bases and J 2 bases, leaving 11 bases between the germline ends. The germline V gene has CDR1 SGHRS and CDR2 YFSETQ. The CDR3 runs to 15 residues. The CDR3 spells CASRGTDTGANVLTF. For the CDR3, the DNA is TGCGCCAGCAGGGGTACAGATACTGGGGCCAACGTCCTGACTTTC.

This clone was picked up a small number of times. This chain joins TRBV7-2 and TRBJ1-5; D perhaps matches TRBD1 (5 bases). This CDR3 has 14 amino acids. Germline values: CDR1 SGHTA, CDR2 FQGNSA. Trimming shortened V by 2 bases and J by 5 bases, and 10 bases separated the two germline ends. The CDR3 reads CASSLQGGDQPQHF. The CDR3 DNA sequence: TGTGCCAGCAGCTTACAGGGAGGGGATCAGCCCCAGCATTTT.

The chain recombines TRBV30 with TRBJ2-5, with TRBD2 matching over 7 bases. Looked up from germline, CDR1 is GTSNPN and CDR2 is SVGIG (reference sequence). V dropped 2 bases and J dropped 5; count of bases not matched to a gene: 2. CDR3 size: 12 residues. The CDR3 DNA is TGTGCCTGGAGTAGGGAGGGGGAGACCCAGTACTTC. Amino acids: CAWSREGETQYF.

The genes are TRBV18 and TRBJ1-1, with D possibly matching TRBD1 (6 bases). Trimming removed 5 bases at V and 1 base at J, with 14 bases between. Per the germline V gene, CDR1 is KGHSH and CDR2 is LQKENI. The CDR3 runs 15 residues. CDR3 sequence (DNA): TGTGCCAGCTCAACTCCAGGGGATGGGAACACTGAAGCTTTCTTT. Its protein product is CASSTPGDGNTEAFF.

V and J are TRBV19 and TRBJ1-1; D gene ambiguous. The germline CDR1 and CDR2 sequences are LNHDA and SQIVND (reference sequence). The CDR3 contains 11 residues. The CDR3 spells CATGSRREAFF. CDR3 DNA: TGTGCGACGGGGAGCCGCCGTGAAGCTTTCTTT. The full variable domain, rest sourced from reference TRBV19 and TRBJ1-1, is DGGITQSPKYLFRKEGQNVTLSCEQNLNHDAMYWYRQDPGQGLRLIYYSQIVNDFQKGDIAEGYSVSREKKESFPLTVTSAQKNPTAFYLCATGSRREAFFGQGTRLTVV.

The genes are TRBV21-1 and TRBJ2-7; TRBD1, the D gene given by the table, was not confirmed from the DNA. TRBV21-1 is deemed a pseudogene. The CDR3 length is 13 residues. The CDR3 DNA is TGTGCCAGCAGACAGGGCCTCTACTACGAGCAGTACTTC. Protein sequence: CASRQGLYYEQYF.

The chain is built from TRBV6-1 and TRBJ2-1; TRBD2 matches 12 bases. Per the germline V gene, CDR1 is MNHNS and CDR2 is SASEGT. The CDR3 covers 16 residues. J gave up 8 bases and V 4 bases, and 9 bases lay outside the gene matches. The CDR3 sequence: CASSGQTSGSGYEQFF. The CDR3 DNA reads TGTGCCAGCAGTGGACAGACTAGCGGGAGTGGGTATGAGCAGTTCTTC.

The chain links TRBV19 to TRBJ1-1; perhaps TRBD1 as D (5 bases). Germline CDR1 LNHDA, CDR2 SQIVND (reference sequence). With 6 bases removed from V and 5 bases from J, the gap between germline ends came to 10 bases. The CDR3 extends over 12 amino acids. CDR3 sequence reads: CASRPGGTEAFF. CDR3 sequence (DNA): TGTGCCAGTAGACCCGGGGGGACTGAAGCTTTCTTT.

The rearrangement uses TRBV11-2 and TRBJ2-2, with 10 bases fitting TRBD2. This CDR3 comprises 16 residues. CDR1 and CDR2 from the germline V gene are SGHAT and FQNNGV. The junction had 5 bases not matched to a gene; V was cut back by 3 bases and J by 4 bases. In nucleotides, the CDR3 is TGTGCCAGCAGCTTGAGACTAGCGGGTGCCACCGGGGAGCTGTTTTTT. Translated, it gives CASSLRLAGATGELFF.

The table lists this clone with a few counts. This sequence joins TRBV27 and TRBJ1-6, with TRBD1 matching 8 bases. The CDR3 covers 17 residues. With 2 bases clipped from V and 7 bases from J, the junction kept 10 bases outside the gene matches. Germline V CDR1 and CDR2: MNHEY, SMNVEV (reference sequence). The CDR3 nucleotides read TGTGCCAGCAGTTTACTAATAATACAGGGGGAGAATTCACCCCTCCACTTT. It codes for CASSLLIIQGENSPLHF.

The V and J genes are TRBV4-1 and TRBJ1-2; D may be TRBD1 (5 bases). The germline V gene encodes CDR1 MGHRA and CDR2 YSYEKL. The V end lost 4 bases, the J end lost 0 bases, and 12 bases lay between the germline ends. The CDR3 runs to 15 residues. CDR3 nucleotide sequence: TGCGCCAGCAGCCGAGACGACAGTTCTAACTATGGCTACACCTTC. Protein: CASSRDDSSNYGYTF.